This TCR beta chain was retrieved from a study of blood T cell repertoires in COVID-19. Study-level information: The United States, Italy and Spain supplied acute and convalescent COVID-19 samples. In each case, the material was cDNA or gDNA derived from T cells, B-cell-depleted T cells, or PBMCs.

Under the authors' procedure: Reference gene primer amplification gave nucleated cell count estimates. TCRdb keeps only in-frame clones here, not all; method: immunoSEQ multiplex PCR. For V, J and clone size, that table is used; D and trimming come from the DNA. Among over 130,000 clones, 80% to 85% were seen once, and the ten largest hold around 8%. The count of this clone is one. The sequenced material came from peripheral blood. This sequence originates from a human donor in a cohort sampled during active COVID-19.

This CDR3 reads CASSRQGFDTEAFF. As DNA, the CDR3 is TGTGCCAGCAGCCGACAGGGATTCGACACTGAAGCTTTCTTT. The chain combines TRBV3-1 (or the pseudogene TRBV3-2) with TRBJ1-1, with TRBD1 identical over 7 bases. Per the germline V gene, CDR1 is LGHDT and CDR2 is YNNKEL (reference sequence). This CDR3 is 14 amino acids long. Trimming took 4 bases from V and 3 from J; bases not matched to a gene: 5.